These T cell receptor beta chains were read from a single sample in a study of cytomegalovirus exposure and HLA in healthy donors. Clones were sequenced by immunoSEQ multiplex PCR, and TCRdb holds only the in-frame ones, with some missing. The sample contains 82,000 or so clones, over 9.5% of which appear only once. The sequenced sample consisted of PBMCs. The source of these receptors is a man in his fifties or sixties in good health and CMV-seropositive. CDR3s include the opening cysteine and the closing phenylalanine or tryptophan. Fields, in order: D gene, clone size, V gene, J gene, CDR3 protein, CDR3 DNA. A D gene is named only where the DNA matches it firmly. Rows may omit the clone size; those that give it use once, few, many or a size class.

D: .
size: few
V: TRBV30
J: TRBJ1-1
CDR3: CAWSDTGGGTEAFF
DNA: TGTGCCTGGAGTGATACAGGTGGGGGGACTGAAGCTTTCTTT

D: TRBD2
size: .
V: TRBV28
J: TRBJ2-2
CDR3: CASRPPSGRGSNTGELFF
DNA: TGTGCCAGCAGACCTCCAAGCGGGAGGGGTTCGAACACCGGGGAGCTGTTTTTT

D: TRBD1
size: .
V: TRBV6-5
J: TRBJ1-6
CDR3: CASSSSGTGGFRPLHF
DNA: TGTGCCAGCAGTTCCTCCGGGACAGGGGGTTTTCGACCCCTCCACTTT

D: TRBD1
size: few
V: TRBV6-5
J: TRBJ1-3
CDR3: CASSQRDRGWNTIYF
DNA: TGTGCCAGCAGCCAACGGGACAGGGGCTGGAACACCATATATTTT

D: .
size: .
V: TRBV2
J: TRBJ1-1
CDR3: CASSDSRGDTEAFF
DNA: TGTGCCAGCAGTGACTCGCGCGGAGACACTGAAGCTTTCTTT

D: .
size: .
V: TRBV6-5
J: TRBJ1-2
CDR3: CASSYSRQGGGYTF
DNA: TGTGCCAGCAGTTACTCGAGGCAGGGCGGCGGCTACACCTTC

D: TRBD2
size: .
V: TRBV28
J: TRBJ2-1
CDR3: CASSSGTSGKYNEQFF
DNA: TGTGCCAGCAGCTCCGGGACTAGCGGGAAGTACAATGAGCAGTTCTTC

D: .
size: few
V: TRBV6-5
J: TRBJ2-3
CDR3: CASSYFPQDTQYF
DNA: TGTGCCAGCAGTTACTTCCCGCAGGATACGCAGTATTTT

D: .
size: few
V: TRBV5-8
J: TRBJ2-2
CDR3: CASSLVQGSPGELFF
DNA: TGTGCCAGCAGCTTGGTGCAGGGGAGCCCCGGGGAGCTGTTTTTT

D: TRBD1
size: .
V: TRBV5-1
J: TRBJ2-7
CDR3: CASSLDLGTGSYEQYF
DNA: TGCGCCAGCAGCTTGGATCTGGGGACAGGGTCCTACGAGCAGTACTTC

D: .
size: .
V: TRBV30
J: TRBJ2-1
CDR3: CAWSLGGVNEQFF
DNA: TGTGCCTGGAGTTTAGGGGGGGTAAATGAGCAGTTCTTC

D: TRBD2
size: few
V: TRBV11-2
J: TRBJ2-3
CDR3: CASSLRLAGTQYF
DNA: TGTGCCAGCAGCCTAAGACTAGCGGGGACGCAGTATTTT

D: TRBD2
size: few
V: TRBV5-1
J: TRBJ2-3
CDR3: CASSQTSGRTADTQYF
DNA: TGCGCCAGCAGTCAGACTAGCGGGAGAACGGCAGATACGCAGTATTTT

D: TRBD1
size: few
V: TRBV7-8
J: TRBJ2-2
CDR3: CASSPLTGANTGELFF
DNA: TGTGCCAGCAGCCCCCTGACAGGGGCGAACACCGGGGAGCTGTTTTTT

D: TRBD2
size: .
V: TRBV14
J: TRBJ2-5
CDR3: CASSPGTSGRLETQYF
DNA: TGTGCCAGCAGCCCAGGTACTAGCGGGAGGTTGGAGACCCAGTACTTC

D: .
size: .
V: TRBV29-1
J: TRBJ2-5
CDR3: CSLQRGETQYF
DNA: TGCAGCCTCCAGAGAGGAGAGACCCAGTACTTC

D: TRBD1
size: .
V: TRBV5-4
J: TRBJ2-2
CDR3: CASSQDRGPGELFF
DNA: TGTGCCAGCAGTCAAGACAGGGGGCCCGGGGAGCTGTTTTTT

D: .
size: .
V: TRBV28
J: TRBJ1-5
CDR3: CASSLRPRGNQPQHF
DNA: TGTGCCAGCAGTTTAAGGCCCCGGGGCAATCAGCCCCAGCATTTT

D: TRBD1
size: .
V: TRBV6-5
J: TRBJ1-2
CDR3: CASSSGQGELNYGYTF
DNA: TGTGCCAGCAGTTCGGGACAGGGGGAGCTTAACTATGGCTACACCTTC

D: TRBD2
size: .
V: TRBV5-1
J: TRBJ2-2
CDR3: CASSREGGPGELFF
DNA: TGCGCCAGCAGCCGGGAGGGGGGGCCCGGGGAGCTGTTTTTT

D: TRBD1
size: .
V: TRBV5-1
J: TRBJ1-1
CDR3: CASSLTWDSKPEAFF
DNA: TGCGCCAGCAGCCTAACCTGGGACAGTAAGCCTGAAGCTTTCTTT

D: .
size: .
V: TRBV5-1
J: TRBJ1-2
CDR3: CASSPTLQGYGYTF
DNA: TGCGCCAGCAGCCCGACCCTACAGGGCTATGGCTACACCTTC

D: .
size: .
V: TRBV6-5
J: TRBJ2-5
CDR3: CASSYPLGGEETQYF
DNA: TGTGCCAGCAGTTACCCGTTAGGGGGGGAAGAGACCCAGTACTTC

D: .
size: .
V: TRBV19
J: TRBJ2-3
CDR3: CASSAGAGGRSDTQYF
DNA: TGTGCCAGTAGTGCCGGCGCAGGGGGGAGGTCAGATACGCAGTATTTT

D: .
size: .
V: TRBV11-2
J: TRBJ1-6
CDR3: CASSPGAGHNSPLHF
DNA: TGTGCCAGCAGCCCTGGTGCAGGGCATAATTCACCCCTCCACTTT

D: .
size: .
V: TRBV18
J: TRBJ2-7
CDR3: CASSPGTPPYEQYF
DNA: TGTGCCAGCTCACCAGGGACTCCCCCCTACGAGCAGTACTTC

D: .
size: .
V: TRBV30
J: TRBJ2-7
CDR3: CAWSVAGVPYEQYF
DNA: TGTGCCTGGAGTGTGGCCGGGGTACCTTACGAGCAGTACTTC

D: TRBD1
size: medium-sized
V: TRBV19
J: TRBJ2-1
CDR3: CASSGDRDGHEQFF
DNA: TGTGCCAGTAGTGGGGACAGGGATGGTCATGAGCAGTTCTTC

D: .
size: few
V: TRBV11-2
J: TRBJ1-4
CDR3: CASSPQVATNEKLFF
DNA: TGTGCCAGCAGTCCTCAGGTGGCAACTAATGAAAAACTGTTTTTT

D: .
size: few
V: TRBV7-8
J: TRBJ2-1
CDR3: CASSPESGAYNEQFF
DNA: TGTGCCAGCAGCCCCGAGTCGGGGGCCTACAATGAGCAGTTCTTC

D: .
size: .
V: TRBV5-1
J: TRBJ2-5
CDR3: CASSLLWVYVMETRYF
DNA: TGCGCCAGCAGCTTGCTCTGGGTATATGTTATGGAGACCCGGTACTTC

D: TRBD2
size: .
V: TRBV6-4
J: TRBJ2-1
CDR3: CASSDSAGGPHNEQFF
DNA: TGTGCCAGCAGTGACTCGGCGGGGGGGCCCCACAATGAGCAGTTCTTC

D: TRBD2
size: few
V: TRBV7-2
J: TRBJ2-7
CDR3: CASSLVAGEPYEQYF
DNA: TGTGCCAGCAGCTTAGTAGCGGGAGAGCCCTACGAGCAGTACTTC

D: .
size: .
V: TRBV18
J: TRBJ1-5
CDR3: CASSPVGAGVQHF
DNA: TGTGCCAGCTCACCTGTAGGGGCTGGGGTCCAGCATTTT

D: TRBD1
size: few
V: TRBV15
J: TRBJ2-1
CDR3: CATSRDRGRRDEQFF
DNA: TGTGCCACCAGCAGAGACAGGGGGCGTCGCGATGAGCAGTTCTTC

D: .
size: .
V: TRBV30
J: TRBJ1-2
CDR3: CAWSSTPALGYTF
DNA: TGTGCCTGGAGTTCGACTCCCGCGCTCGGCTACACCTTC

D: .
size: .
V: TRBV7-9
J: TRBJ2-1
CDR3: CASSVPPGEQFF
DNA: TGTGCCAGCAGCGTCCCGCCAGGTGAGCAGTTCTTC

D: TRBD1
size: .
V: TRBV30
J: TRBJ1-1
CDR3: CAWNLRGGDTEAFF
DNA: TGTGCCTGGAACCTAAGAGGGGGCGACACTGAAGCTTTCTTT

D: .
size: few
V: TRBV18
J: TRBJ1-2
CDR3: CASSPSGRGYTF
DNA: TGTGCCAGCTCACCATCGGGAAGGGGCTACACCTTC

D: TRBD1
size: .
V: TRBV19
J: TRBJ2-7
CDR3: CASSPPRQGRGEQYF
DNA: TGTGCCAGTAGTCCCCCTCGACAGGGAAGGGGCGAGCAGTACTTC

D: TRBD1
size: few
V: TRBV10-3
J: TRBJ1-1
CDR3: CAIREDRGGAFF
DNA: TGTGCCATCAGGGAGGACAGGGGGGGAGCTTTCTTT

D: .
size: once
V: TRBV7-3
J: TRBJ2-5
CDR3: CASSWGGYQETQYF
DNA: TGTGCCAGCAGCTGGGGAGGCTATCAAGAGACCCAGTACTTC

D: TRBD2
size: .
V: TRBV5-1
J: TRBJ2-7
CDR3: CASSLATSGPSEQYF
DNA: TGCGCCAGCAGCTTGGCGACTAGCGGACCTTCTGAGCAGTACTTC

D: .
size: .
V: TRBV28
J: TRBJ1-5
CDR3: CARGSYSNQHQHF
DNA: TGTGCCAGAGGGAGTTATAGCAATCAGCACCAGCATTTT

D: .
size: .
V: TRBV5-5
J: TRBJ1-2
CDR3: CASSLGTIYGYTF
DNA: TGTGCCAGCAGCTTGGGGACAATCTATGGCTACACCTTC

D: .
size: .
V: TRBV27
J: TRBJ2-6
CDR3: CASRETTSHSGANVLTF
DNA: TGTGCCAGCAGAGAGACAACCAGCCACTCTGGGGCCAACGTCCTGACTTTC

D: .
size: .
V: TRBV28
J: TRBJ1-4
CDR3: CASTQNEKLFF
DNA: TGTGCCAGCACCCAGAATGAAAAACTGTTTTTT

D: .
size: .
V: TRBV7-2
J: TRBJ1-6
CDR3: CASSLSQENSPLHF
DNA: TGTGCCAGCAGCTTATCGCAGGAAAATTCACCCCTCCACTTT